This TCR beta chain was observed in a study of blood T cell repertoires in COVID-19. Per the original methods: Nucleated cell number was recorded as an estimate derived from reference gene primer amplification. The repertoire was sequenced with immunoSEQ multiplex PCR; TCRdb's copy has only in-frame clones and lacks some. V, J and clone size are those of that table, while D and trimming were read from the DNA. The sample consists of about 400,000 clones, around nine tenths of them appearing once. Researchers sorted participants into cohorts using their self-reported clinical history. The sequence came from a woman in her forties or fifties who had recovered from COVID-19. Sequencing was carried out using PBMCs or T cells enriched from blood (not recorded which).

CDR3 region: CASSQGQGSNQPQHF. The DNA of the CDR3 is TGTGCCAGCAGCCAGGGACAGGGTAGCAATCAGCCCCAGCATTTT. The rearrangement links TRBV7-2 to TRBJ1-5; 9 positions agree with TRBD1. The CDR3 consists of 15 residues. Losses at the gene ends were 5 bases for V and 0 bases for J; bases not matched to a gene: 2. CDR1 and CDR2 (germline): SGHTA, FQGNSA.